Listed here are 13 T cell receptor beta chains from one sample, sequenced in a study of CD8 T cells in ankylosing spondylitis (dated by TCRdb to between 2016 and 2019). Library preparation employed 5' RACE. Sequenced using an Illumina HiSeq 2500. The public sequencing data were trimmed at Q25 with fastp and processed into clonotypes with MiXCR by TCRdb, which kept only in-frame beta chains. Identical CDR3 proteins give one entry, which carries the most common genes and DNA. This sample lists about 250,000 distinct CDR3 sequences; around 32% were detected once. The ten top clones hold 4% to 5.5% of the sample. The sequenced sample consisted of blood, either unsorted or a sorted T cell fraction (not recorded which). Receptor source: a male donor with ankylosing spondylitis or in good health (not recorded which).

Only a few counts were recorded for this clonotype. J is TRBJ2-3 and V is TRBV12-3 or TRBV12-4; TRBD1 aligns across 9 bases. The CDR3 spans 13 residues. Trimming at V came to 4 bases and at J to 5 bases, leaving 1 base not matched to a gene. As DNA, the CDR3 is TGTGCCAGCAGTTACAGGGGGCAAGATACGCAGTATTTT. Amino acid sequence: CASSYRGQDTQYF.

This clonotype was recorded a few times. The chain couples TRBV7-8 to TRBJ2-4, with D possibly being TRBD1 (5 bases). V shed 2 bases and J shed 12 bases, with 14 bases lying between them. This CDR3 is built from 13 residues. Germline lookup yields CDR1 SGHVS and CDR2 FQNEAQ. The CDR3 is CASSLNQGTSQYF. Written as DNA, the CDR3 is TGTGCCAGCAGCTTAAATCAGGGAACATCTCAGTACTTC.

In its sample, this clonotype was seen a few times. The CDR3 DNA sequence: TGTGCCAGCAGCTTAGCGGCGGGGGGGCAGGATACGCAGTATTTT. Translating gives CASSLAAGGQDTQYF. This rearrangement joins TRBV11-2 to TRBJ2-3; 9 bases are a match to TRBD2. V dropped 1 base and J dropped 6; count of bases not matched to a gene: 5. Germline values: CDR1 SGHAT, CDR2 FQNNGV. CDR3 size: 15 residues. The complete variable domain, with remaining parts taken from reference TRBV11-2 and TRBJ2-3, reads EAGVAQSPRYKIIEKRQSVAFWCNPISGHATLYWYQQILGQGPKLLIQFQNNGVVDDSQLPKDRFSAERLKGVDSTLKIQPAKLEDSAVYLCASSLAAGGQDTQYFGPGTRLTVL.

This clonotype was detected only once. The DNA of the CDR3 is TGCGCCAGCAGCCACTTGATAGCGGGGGAAGTGGAGACCCAGTACTTC. It specifies CASSHLIAGEVETQYF. V is TRBV4-1 and J is TRBJ2-5; 9 bases line up with TRBD2. This CDR3 region has 16 residues. CDR1 is MGHRA and CDR2 is YSYEKL in the germline V gene. The ends lost 3 bases at V and 5 bases at J; junction bases unmatched: 10.

This chain joins TRBV25-1 and TRBJ2-1; perhaps D is TRBD1 or TRBD2 (5 bases each). The CDR3 extends over 14 amino acids. V lost 0 bases to trimming and J lost 11 bases, with 14 bases between them. Per the germline V gene, CDR1 is MGHDK and CDR2 is SYGVNS. The CDR3 reads CASSEYIGERQQFF. CDR3 in DNA: TGTGCCAGCAGTGAATATATAGGGGAGCGTCAGCAGTTCTTC.

A few counts support this clonotype. The chain is built from TRBV29-1 and TRBJ2-1, with a weak D call TRBD1 (5 bases). The CDR3 is 13 amino acids. The germline gives CDR1 SQVTM, CDR2 ANQGSEA. This chain's CDR3 is CSVLRQRDNEQFF. DNA for the CDR3: TGCAGTGTATTGAGACAGCGAGACAATGAGCAGTTCTTC.

This clonotype was observed a handful of times. The gene calls are TRBV5-5 and TRBJ1-3; 8 positions agree with TRBD1. Germline V CDR1 and CDR2: SGHKS, YYEKEE (reference sequence). The CDR3 is 16 residues long. V lost 3 bases, J lost 0 bases, and 5 bases stayed unmatched. The CDR3 coding sequence is TGTGCCAGCAGCTCGACAGGGGCCCCCTCTGGAAACACCATATATTTT. Protein sequence: CASSSTGAPSGNTIYF. The variable domain in full, completed from reference TRBV5-5 and TRBJ1-3, reads DAGVTQSPTHLIKTRGQQVTLRCSPISGHKSVSWYQQVLGQGPQFIFQYYEKEERGRGNFPDRFSARQFPNYSSELNVNALLLGDSALYLCASSSTGAPSGNTIYFGEGSWLTVV.

This rearrangement joins TRBV27 to TRBJ1-6, with TRBD1 matching 7 bases. V was clipped by 5 bases and J by 12 bases; unmatched bases: 4. The CDR3 runs to 12 residues. Germline values: CDR1 MNHEY, CDR2 SMNVEV (reference sequence). The CDR3 coding sequence is TGTGCCAGCAGTCCCCGACAGGGACCCCTCCACTTT. It specifies CASSPRQGPLHF.

The V call is TRBV5-5, the J call TRBJ2-1; D unclear. CDR3 length equals 13 residues. Germline V gene sequence: CDR1 SGHKS, CDR2 YYEKEE (reference sequence). V was cut by 2 bases and J by 9 bases, with 12 bases left in between. DNA of the CDR3: TGTGCCAGCAGCTTCGGTGCGTTGGTTGAGCAGTTCTTC. The encoded protein is CASSFGALVEQFF.

The V call is TRBV3-1, the J call TRBJ1-2; 7 bases line up with TRBD1. V lost 6 bases, J lost 4 bases, and 2 bases stayed unmatched. Germline CDR1 LGHDT, CDR2 YNNKEL (reference sequence). The CDR3 contains 12 residues. The CDR3 is CASRDRAYGYTF. CDR3 DNA: TGTGCCAGCAGAGACAGGGCCTATGGCTACACCTTC.

The gene calls are TRBV10-3 and TRBJ1-2; possible D gene TRBD1, 5 bases. With 0 bases removed from V and 0 bases from J, the gap between germline ends came to 8 bases. CDR1 ENHRY and CDR2 SYGVKD come from the germline V gene. CDR3 length equals 15 residues. CDR3 region: CAISESGATNYGYTF. Written as DNA, the CDR3 is TGTGCCATCAGTGAGTCAGGGGCCACTAACTATGGCTACACCTTC.

A few counts support this clonotype. This chain uses TRBV29-1 with TRBJ2-7, with TRBD1 matching over 10 bases. This CDR3 contains 14 residues. CDR1 is SQVTM, CDR2 ANQGSEA, per germline. V trimming: 5 bases; J trimming: 3 bases; junction bases outside the gene matches: 7. The CDR3 is CSVRSRDRGYEQYF. CDR3 sequence (DNA): TGCAGCGTTCGCTCTCGGGACAGGGGCTACGAGCAGTACTTC.

The chain couples TRBV11-2 to TRBJ2-1; 8 bases agree with TRBD2. The germline V gene has CDR1 SGHAT and CDR2 FQNNGV. V was pared by 4 bases and J by 2 bases, with 4 bases of the junction left unmatched. The CDR3 is 15 amino acids. The CDR3 region is CASSSIAGPYNEQFF. In DNA, the CDR3 is TGTGCCAGCAGCTCCATAGCGGGGCCCTACAATGAGCAGTTCTTC.